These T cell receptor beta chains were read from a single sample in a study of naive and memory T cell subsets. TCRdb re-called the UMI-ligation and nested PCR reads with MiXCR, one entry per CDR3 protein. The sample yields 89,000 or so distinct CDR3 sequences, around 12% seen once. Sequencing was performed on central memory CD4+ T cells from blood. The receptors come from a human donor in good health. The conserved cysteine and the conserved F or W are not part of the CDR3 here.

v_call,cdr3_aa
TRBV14,ASSQELAGEQF
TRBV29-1,SVLTGDFNQPQH
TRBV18,ASSPDGGQGKSLY
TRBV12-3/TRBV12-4,ASKWKGYNEQF
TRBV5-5,ASSLDGQGYEQY
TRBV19,ASSLPGLASETQY
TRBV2,ASNLAEQETQY
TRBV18,ASSLTEGITNEQF
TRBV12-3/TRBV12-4,ASSQPGSREQY
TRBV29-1,SVMPGGQYNEQF
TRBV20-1,SVLTGSGNTIY
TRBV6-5,ASRPAQDRGNTIY
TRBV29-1,SVCLDRPYNEQF
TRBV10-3,AISEIAGESSYEQY
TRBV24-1,ATSWAAGGPDEQF
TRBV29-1,SVTREAPLDTQY
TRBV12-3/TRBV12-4,ASSPGLETQY
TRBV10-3,AISDGLATGELF
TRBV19,ASSRVVPGTGAYNEQF
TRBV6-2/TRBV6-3,ASSFPGLSYEQY
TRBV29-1,SVEPTSGSDTQY
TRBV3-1,ASSQVGNEQY
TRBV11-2,ASSPLRAWAKANTGELF
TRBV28,ASSPGGRSTQY
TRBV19,ASSISRDAQPQH